Sequencing of this T cell receptor (beta chain) was carried out in a study of beta chain features in type 1 diabetes. The authors reverse transcribed all of the isolated RNA, so sequencing captured expressed TCRB transcripts. The table came from immunoSEQ multiplex PCR; TCRdb's copy has only in-frame clones and leaves some out. Of approximately 120,000 clones listed, 40% are singletons. Study-wide points: People with Type 1 diabetes carried modestly yet significantly shorter TCRB CDR3s in all four CD4+ subsets.

About this clone itself: Its matching antigen is unknown.

The trim removed 6 bases at V and 2 bases at J, leaving 5 bases unmatched. CDR1 SNHLY and CDR2 FYNNEI come from the germline V gene. The CDR3 is 14 amino acids. Specimen: stem cell memory CD4+ T cells from blood. The chain employs TRBV2 and TRBJ2-7, with 9 bases aligning to TRBD2. This TCR was sampled from a woman aged 18-29 years in good health. In DNA, the CDR3 is TGTGCCAGCAGGACTAGCGGACCTGCCTACGAGCAGTACTTC. Protein product: CASRTSGPAYEQYF.